The clone carrying this T cell receptor beta chain has a count of ten or more. Trimming stripped 6 bases from V and 6 bases from J, with 22 bases between. The CDR3 contains 15 residues. Germline V gene data show CDR1 as DFQATT and CDR2 as SNEGSKA (reference sequence). TCRdb passed the RT-PCR reads through MiXCR, listing each CDR3 protein once. The table records hundreds of thousands of distinct CDR3 sequences, 12% to 15% of them present only once. V is TRBV20-1 and J is TRBJ2-3, with D perhaps TRBD1 (6 bases). Sequencing was done on a sample of memory CD4+ T cells from blood. This receptor was taken from a female donor in good health, serving as a healthy control. CDR3 sequence reads: CSAIRRTDISDTQYF. CDR3 sequence (DNA): TGCAGTGCAATCCGTCGGACAGACATTAGTGATACGCAGTATTTT.